The clone carrying this TCR beta chain occurred a few times. What it binds is unknown. This record comes from a study of T cells in Graves' hyperthyroidism and ophthalmopathy. General study points: Model predictions of ophthalmopathy came a median approximately 6.5 months before onset. Most thyroid-expanded clonotypes above 0.001 were also found in blood.

Trimming pared 9 bases from V and 6 bases from J, leaving 18 bases between. The CDR3 covers 14 residues. Germline CDR1 and CDR2: LNHDA and SQIVND (reference sequence). Regions amplified from RNA transcripts were the TCR beta CDR3 regions. When the TCR CDR3 underwent first-round RT-PCR, the HTBI primer set was used. TCRdb independently ran MiXCR on the multiplex PCR reads; one entry per CDR3 protein. The sample includes 640,000 or so distinct CDR3 sequences, over 12% of them seen just once. Clinical Activity Scores of at least 3, NOSPECS grades of at least 4 and durations under 3 months characterized ophthalmopathy patients. Reasons for excluding patients were uncontrolled infection, other autoimmune disease, pregnancy or lactation.

This clonotype was obtained from a young woman with Graves' ophthalmopathy. The chain is built from TRBV19 and TRBJ2-1; D might be TRBD1 or TRBD2, each matching 5 bases. The sample taken for sequencing was blood. CDR3 DNA: TGTGCCAGCCCTGAGGGGCCCCAACTCAATGAGCAGTTCTTC. Amino acid sequence: CASPEGPQLNEQFF.